A single sample is the source of the 17 T cell receptor beta chains below, sequenced in a study of blood T cell repertoires in COVID-19. Sequencing used immunoSEQ multiplex PCR; TCRdb keeps in-frame clones, though not all of them. The repertoire includes 250,000 to 350,000 clones, roughly 90% of them detected once, and roughly 2.8% sits in the top ten. The sequenced material came from peripheral blood. These receptors were obtained from a woman aged 25 to 39 with COVID-19, enrolled during active disease.

There are a few counts of this clone. The genes are TRBV10-3 and TRBJ1-6, with TRBD1 matching over 10 bases. The CDR3 totals 12 residues. The germline V gene encodes CDR1 ENHRY and CDR2 SYGVKD. V was pared by 8 bases and J by 9 bases, with 1 base of the junction left unmatched. The CDR3 sequence: CAIGDRGSPLHF. Here the CDR3 DNA reads TGTGCCATCGGGGACAGGGGTTCACCCCTCCACTTT.

V gene TRBV21-1 combines with J gene TRBJ1-4; the table gives TRBD1 as D, unverified against the DNA. TRBV21-1 is a documented pseudogene. The CDR3 runs 16 residues. The CDR3 spells CASSKLLTATNEKLFF. Written as DNA, the CDR3 is TGTGCCAGCAGCAAATTATTGACAGCAACTAATGAAAAACTGTTTTTT.

The V gene is TRBV19, the J gene TRBJ1-2; D might be TRBD1 (5 bases). V was pared by 4 bases and J by 1 base, with 13 bases between. This CDR3 region has 15 residues. Germline CDR1 LNHDA, CDR2 SQIVND (reference sequence). DNA of the CDR3: TGTGCCAGTAGTACCGGGACTTCCCTTAACTATGGCTACACCTTC. Translating gives CASSTGTSLNYGYTF. Full variable domain (outside the CDR3, taken from reference TRBV19 and TRBJ1-2): DGGITQSPKYLFRKEGQNVTLSCEQNLNHDAMYWYRQDPGQGLRLIYYSQIVNDFQKGDIAEGYSVSREKKESFPLTVTSAQKNPTAFYLCASSTGTSLNYGYTFGSGTRLTVV.

V usage is TRBV5-4 and J usage is TRBJ1-2, with TRBD1 identical over 9 bases. Trimming at V came to 5 bases and at J to 8 bases, leaving 7 bases not matched to a gene. The germline V gene encodes CDR1 SGHNT and CDR2 YYREEE (reference sequence). The CDR3 spans 13 residues. The CDR3 is CASRSQGAGGYTF. The CDR3 DNA follows: TGTGCCAGCAGGTCACAGGGGGCTGGCGGCTACACCTTC.

The chain combines TRBV24-1 with TRBJ1-5, with unresolved D. Trimming pared 4 bases from V and 1 base from J, leaving 7 bases between. The germline V gene has CDR1 KGHDR and CDR2 SFDVKD. There are 14 residues in the CDR3. The CDR3 DNA follows: TGTGCCACCAGTGAAAGTGCGAGCAATCAGCCCCAGCATTTT. The encoded protein is CATSESASNQPQHF.

This clone was found many times. This chain uses TRBV5-1 with TRBJ1-4, with D unresolved. The CDR3 contains 15 residues. The ends were cut back, 0 bases at V and 4 bases at J, with 10 bases in the middle. The germline V gene encodes CDR1 SGHRS and CDR2 YFSETQ. The CDR3 sequence: CASSLGAGYNEKLFF. In nucleotides, the CDR3 is TGCGCCAGCAGCTTGGGGGCAGGCTATAATGAAAAACTGTTTTTT.

The rearrangement links TRBV7-2 to TRBJ2-7; D remains ambiguous. V gave up 2 bases and J gave up 0 bases, with 17 bases separating them. The CDR3 contains 17 residues. The germline V gene encodes CDR1 SGHTA and CDR2 FQGNSA. CDR3 loop: CASSLILAHLSSYEQYF. CDR3 sequence (DNA): TGTGCCAGCAGCTTAATCTTAGCACACTTAAGCTCCTACGAGCAGTACTTC.

The rearrangement uses TRBV19 and TRBJ2-2; TRBD1 matches at 7 bases. This CDR3 region has 14 residues. The ends lost 7 bases at V and 4 bases at J; junction bases unmatched: 6. Germline CDR1 is LNHDA and CDR2 is SQIVND (reference sequence). DNA for the CDR3: TGTGCCAGTACTCCGGGACAGCCCACCGGGGAGCTGTTTTTT. Translated: CASTPGQPTGELFF.

This rearrangement joins TRBV24-1 to TRBJ2-7, with TRBD1 matching 9 bases. The CDR3 loop spans 16 amino acids. CDR1 is KGHDR and CDR2 is SFDVKD in the germline V gene. J gave up 6 bases and V 1 base, and 9 bases lay outside the gene matches. The chain's CDR3 is CATSDFQGTGSSEQYF. The DNA of the CDR3 is TGTGCCACCAGTGATTTTCAAGGGACAGGGAGCTCCGAGCAGTACTTC.

This clone turned up a few times. CDR3 protein: CASSLSGVGVTEAFF. The CDR3 nucleotides read TGTGCCAGCAGTCTTTCAGGGGTCGGCGTTACTGAAGCTTTCTTT. This rearrangement joins TRBV27 to TRBJ1-1, with a tentative D call TRBD1 (6 bases). The V and J ends lost 5 bases and 5 bases respectively, with 18 bases between them. Germline values: CDR1 MNHEY, CDR2 SMNVEV (reference sequence). The CDR3 has 15 amino acids.

The rearrangement joins TRBV7-8 to TRBJ2-7; possibly TRBD2 for D (5 bases). With 3 bases removed from V and 2 bases from J, the gap between germline ends came to 8 bases. Germline V CDR1 and CDR2: SGHVS, FQNEAQ. This CDR3 is built from 13 residues. The CDR3 bases are TGTGCCAGCAGCTTGGCCGGGACCTACGAGCAGTACTTC. Protein sequence: CASSLAGTYEQYF.

The chain carries TRBV28 and TRBJ1-2, with D hard to call. Germline assignment: CDR1 MDHEN and CDR2 SYDVKM. The CDR3 consists of 14 residues. V was cut by 1 base and J by 5 bases, with 11 bases left in between. CDR3 nucleotides: TGTGCCAGCAGTTTATTGGGCACACAGTATGGCTACACCTTC. This encodes CASSLLGTQYGYTF.

V is TRBV19 and J is TRBJ1-1, with 9 bases that match TRBD1. With 8 bases clipped from V and 1 base from J, the junction kept 11 bases outside the gene matches. CDR1 LNHDA and CDR2 SQIVND come from the germline V gene (reference sequence). The CDR3 is 16 amino acids. The CDR3 region is CASHPGQGYSNTEAFF. The CDR3 DNA reads TGTGCCAGTCATCCGGGACAGGGATATTCGAACACTGAAGCTTTCTTT.

The chain combines TRBV10-1 with TRBJ1-1, with D unclear. CDR1 and CDR2 from the germline V gene are WNHNN and SYGVQD (reference sequence). V lost 0 bases to trimming and J lost 11 bases, with 19 bases between them. This CDR3 region has 15 residues. CDR3 DNA: TGCGCCAGCAGTGAGTCCTTGGCGGGCGTCCGCAGGGCTTTCTTT. Translation gives CASSESLAGVRRAFF.

The chain is built from TRBV5-1 and TRBJ2-7, with TRBD2 as a possible D gene (7 bases). This CDR3 comprises 17 residues. V was clipped by 4 bases and J by 6 bases, with 26 bases between them. Germline V gives CDR1 SGHRS, CDR2 YFSETQ. The CDR3 sequence: CASSPSSGVWASGEQYF. In DNA, the CDR3 is TGCGCCAGCAGCCCCTCCTCAGGGGTCTGGGCTAGCGGCGAGCAGTACTTC.

This chain links TRBV6-2 or TRBV6-3 with TRBJ1-2; 8 nucleotides match TRBD1. Germline V CDR1 and CDR2: MNHEY, SVGEGT. V gave up 6 bases and J gave up 4 bases; unmatched junction bases: 10. This CDR3 comprises 15 residues. The CDR3 DNA sequence: TGTGCCAGCAGCCAAGGACAGGGTCGCATCTATGGCTACACCTTC. This sequence encodes CASSQGQGRIYGYTF.

This clone was detected only once. Here the CDR3 reads CASNPGSMNTEAFF. The CDR3 DNA reads as TGTGCCAGCAACCCGGGGTCAATGAACACTGAAGCTTTCTTT. This chain links TRBV9 with TRBJ1-1; D is undetermined. The V gene's germline CDR1 is SGDLS and CDR2 YYNGEE. Trimming removed 6 bases at V and 0 bases at J, with 12 bases between. This CDR3 comprises 14 residues. The full variable domain, with the rest looked up from reference TRBV9 and TRBJ1-1, is DSGVTQTPKHLITATGQRVTLRCSPRSGDLSVYWYQQSLDQGLQFLIQYYNGEERAKGNILERFSAQQFPDLHSELNLSSLELGDSALYFCASNPGSMNTEAFFGQGTRLTVV.